These 9 T cell receptor beta chains were all obtained from the same sample, sequenced in a study of cytomegalovirus exposure and HLA in healthy donors. Clones were read by immunoSEQ multiplex PCR, and TCRdb kept only the in-frame ones, dropping some. The table lists 220,000 or so clones, around 90% of them singletons. The sequenced sample was PBMCs. All receptors derive from a woman aged 18-29 years in good health and CMV-seropositive.

The rearrangement uses TRBV2 and TRBJ2-1; 7 bases are a match to TRBD2. CDR1 is SNHLY and CDR2 is FYNNEI in the germline V gene. V dropped 10 bases and J dropped 5; count of bases not matched to a gene: 23. The length of the CDR3 is 18 residues. CDR3 in amino acids: CATIQQVGWRESHNEQFF. DNA of the CDR3: TGTGCCACCATACAGCAAGTAGGTTGGCGGGAGTCCCACAATGAGCAGTTCTTC.

The V and J genes are TRBV4-1 and TRBJ1-2; D unclear. This CDR3 spans 17 amino acids. Germline values: CDR1 MGHRA, CDR2 YSYEKL. V dropped 0 bases and J dropped 1 base, with 15 bases sitting between them. The CDR3 coding sequence is TGCGCCAGCAGCCAAGATCTTCGGACTCGGGATAACTATGGCTACACCTTC. Protein: CASSQDLRTRDNYGYTF.

This chain links TRBV6-6 with TRBJ2-1, with TRBD2 identical over 14 bases. Germline V CDR1 and CDR2: MNHNY, SVGAGI (reference sequence). The junction had 9 bases not matched to a gene; V was cut back by 6 bases and J by 8 bases. CDR3 size: 16 residues. CDR3: CASRSAGTSGSYEQFF. CDR3 nucleotide sequence: TGTGCCAGCAGGTCTGCCGGGACTAGCGGGAGTTATGAGCAGTTCTTC.

The V call is TRBV2, the J call TRBJ2-1; 8 nucleotides agree with TRBD2. CDR1 is SNHLY and CDR2 is FYNNEI in the germline V gene. V dropped 4 bases and J dropped 9; count of bases not matched to a gene: 8. The length of the CDR3 is 14 residues. CDR3 bases: TGTGCCAGCAGTGTCGATAGCGGGATATCTGAGCAGTTCTTC. Its translation is CASSVDSGISEQFF.

The chain joins TRBV28 to TRBJ2-2, with D possibly being TRBD2 (5 bases). This CDR3 has 14 amino acids. Per the germline V gene, CDR1 is MDHEN and CDR2 is SYDVKM. The ends were cut back, 2 bases at V and 5 bases at J, with 9 bases in the middle. CDR3 sequence (DNA): TGTGCCAGCAGTTTAAGCGGATTTACCGGGGAGCTGTTTTTT. Translation: CASSLSGFTGELFF.

J is TRBJ1-2 and V is TRBV28, with 7 bases identical to TRBD1. This CDR3 is built from 13 residues. Germline V lookup: CDR1 MDHEN, CDR2 SYDVKM. J gave up 8 bases and V 6 bases, and 9 bases lay outside the gene matches. The chain's CDR3 is CASRPDRAEGYTF. CDR3 nucleotides: TGTGCCAGCAGACCCGACAGGGCAGAGGGCTACACCTTC.

This clone has a single count. The V call is TRBV30, the J call TRBJ1-1; tentatively, D is TRBD1 (6 bases). Trimming stripped 4 bases from V and 1 base from J, with 16 bases between. The CDR3 has 15 amino acids. Per the germline V gene, CDR1 is GTSNPN and CDR2 is SVGIG (reference sequence). CDR3 sequence (DNA): TGTGCCTGGACACAGGGATTCGGGCGGAACACTGAAGCTTTCTTT. The encoded protein is CAWTQGFGRNTEAFF.

The V gene is TRBV5-1, the J gene TRBJ1-2; 8 bases align to TRBD1. Germline-derived CDR1 and CDR2 are SGHRS and YFSETQ. The CDR3 is 13 residues long. The junction had 3 bases not matched to a gene; V was cut back by 7 bases and J by 1 base. This CDR3 reads CASGTGGNYGYTF. CDR3 DNA: TGCGCCAGCGGGACAGGCGGTAACTATGGCTACACCTTC.

V is TRBV5-4 and J is TRBJ2-2; 11 bases match TRBD1. After removal of 2 bases from V and 4 bases from J, the junction contained 4 bases not matched to a gene. Germline CDR1 is SGHNT and CDR2 is YYREEE (reference sequence). The length of the CDR3 is 16 residues. CDR3 bases: TGTGCCAGCAGCTTTGGACAGGGGGCTTCCACCGGGGAGCTGTTTTTT. Encoded protein: CASSFGQGASTGELFF.